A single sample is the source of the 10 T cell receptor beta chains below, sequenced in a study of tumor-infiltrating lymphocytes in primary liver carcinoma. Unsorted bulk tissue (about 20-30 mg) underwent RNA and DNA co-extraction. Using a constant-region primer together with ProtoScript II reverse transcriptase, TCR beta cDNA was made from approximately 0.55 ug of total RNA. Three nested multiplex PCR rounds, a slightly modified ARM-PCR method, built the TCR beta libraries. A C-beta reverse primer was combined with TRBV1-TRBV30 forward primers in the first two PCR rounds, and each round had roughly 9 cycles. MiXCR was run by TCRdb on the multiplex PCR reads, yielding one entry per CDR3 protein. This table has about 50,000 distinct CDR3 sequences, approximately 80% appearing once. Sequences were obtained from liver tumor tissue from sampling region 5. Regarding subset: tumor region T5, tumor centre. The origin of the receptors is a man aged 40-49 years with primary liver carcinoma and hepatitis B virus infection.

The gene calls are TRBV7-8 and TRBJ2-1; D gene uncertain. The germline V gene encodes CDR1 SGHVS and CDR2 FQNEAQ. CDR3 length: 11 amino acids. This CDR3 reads CPNSVSFEQFF. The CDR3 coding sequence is TGTCCCAACAGTGTTAGCTTTGAGCAGTTCTTC.

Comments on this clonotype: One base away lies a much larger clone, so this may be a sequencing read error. The CDR3 is CSARPGGRPYEQYF. CDR3 bases: TGCAGTGCTAGACCGGGCGGGAGACCCTACGAGCAGTACTTC. The genes are TRBV20-1 and TRBJ2-7; 7 nucleotides agree with TRBD2. This CDR3 region has 14 residues. CDR1 is DFQATT, CDR2 SNEGSKA, per germline (reference sequence). J lost 2 bases, V lost 2 bases, and 6 bases had no gene match.

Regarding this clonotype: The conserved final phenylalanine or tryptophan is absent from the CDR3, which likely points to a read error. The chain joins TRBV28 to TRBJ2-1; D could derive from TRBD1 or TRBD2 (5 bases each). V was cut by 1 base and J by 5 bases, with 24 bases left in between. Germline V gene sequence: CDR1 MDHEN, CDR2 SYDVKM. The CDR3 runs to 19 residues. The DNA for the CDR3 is TGTGCCAGCAGTTTATACCATTTTCCGGGACCAGCGGAGCACAATGAGCAGTTCCTC. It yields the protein CASSLYHFPGPAEHNEQFL.

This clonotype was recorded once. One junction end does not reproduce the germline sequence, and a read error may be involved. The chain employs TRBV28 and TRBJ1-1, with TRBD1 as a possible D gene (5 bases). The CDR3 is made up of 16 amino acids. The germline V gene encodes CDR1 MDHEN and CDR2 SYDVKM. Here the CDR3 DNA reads TGTGCCAGCATTTTACCAAATGGACGGGGACACACTGAAGCTTTCTTT. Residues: CASILPNGRGHTEAFF.

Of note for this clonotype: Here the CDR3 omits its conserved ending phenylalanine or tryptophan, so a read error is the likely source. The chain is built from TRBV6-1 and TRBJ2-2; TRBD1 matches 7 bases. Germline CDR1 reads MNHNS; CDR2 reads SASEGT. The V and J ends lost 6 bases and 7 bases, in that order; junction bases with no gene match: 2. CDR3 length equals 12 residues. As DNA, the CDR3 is TGTGCCAGCAGACAGGGGAGCGGGGAGCTGTTTTGT. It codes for CASRQGSGELFC.

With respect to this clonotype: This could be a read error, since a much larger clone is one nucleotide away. The DNA for the CDR3 is TGTGCCATCAGTGTGTCCAAATTGGCGGATGGCTTCACCTTC. Protein sequence: CAISVSKLADGFTF. This chain uses TRBV10-3 with TRBJ1-2; D remains ambiguous. CDR1 is ENHRY and CDR2 is SYGVKD in the germline V gene. The CDR3 covers 14 residues.

CDR3 nucleotide sequence: TGTGCCAGCAGGCAAGGCCCGGACATTCTCTACGAGCAGTACTTC. It translates to CASRQGPDILYEQYF. This sequence joins TRBV6-1 and TRBJ2-7; tentative D call: TRBD1 (5 bases). Germline V gives CDR1 MNHNS, CDR2 SASEGT. This CDR3 is built from 15 residues. V lost 6 bases and J 3 bases, leaving 18 bases between the germline ends.

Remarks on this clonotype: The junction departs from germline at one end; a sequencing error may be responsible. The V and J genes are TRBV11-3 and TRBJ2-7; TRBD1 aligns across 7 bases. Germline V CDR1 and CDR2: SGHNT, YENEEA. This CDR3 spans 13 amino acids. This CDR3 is CADSVGQSYEQYF. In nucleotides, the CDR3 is TGTGCCGACAGCGTGGGACAGTCCTACGAGCAATACTTC. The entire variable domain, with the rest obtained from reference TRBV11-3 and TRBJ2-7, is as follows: EAGVVQSPRYKIIEKKQPVAFWCNPISGHNTLYWYLQNLGQGPELLIRYENEEAVDDSQLPKDRFSAERLKGVDSTLKIQPAELGDSAVYLCADSVGQSYEQYFGPGTRLTVT.

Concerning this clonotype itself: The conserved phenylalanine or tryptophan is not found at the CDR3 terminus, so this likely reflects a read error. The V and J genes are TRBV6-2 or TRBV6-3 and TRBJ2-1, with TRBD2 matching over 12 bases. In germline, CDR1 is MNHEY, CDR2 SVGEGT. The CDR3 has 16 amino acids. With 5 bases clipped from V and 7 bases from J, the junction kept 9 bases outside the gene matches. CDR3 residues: CASSDPLAGGRNEQFL. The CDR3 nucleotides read TGTGCCAGCAGTGACCCACTAGCGGGAGGTAGAAATGAGCAGTTCTTG.

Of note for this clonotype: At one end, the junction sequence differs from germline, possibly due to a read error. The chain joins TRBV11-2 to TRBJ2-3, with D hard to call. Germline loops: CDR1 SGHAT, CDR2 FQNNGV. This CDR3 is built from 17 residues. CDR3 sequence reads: CASSLFAADVDTDTRYF. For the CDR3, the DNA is TGTGCCAGCAGCTTATTCGCGGCCGACGTCGACACAGATACGCGGTATTTT. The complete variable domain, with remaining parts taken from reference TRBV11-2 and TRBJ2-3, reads EAGVAQSPRYKIIEKRQSVAFWCNPISGHATLYWYQQILGQGPKLLIQFQNNGVVDDSQLPKDRFSAERLKGVDSTLKIQPAKLEDSAVYLCASSLFAADVDTDTRYFGPGTRLTVL.